A few counts support the clone carrying this T cell receptor beta chain. No antigen is known for it. These data are taken from a study of cytomegalovirus exposure and HLA in healthy donors. General study points: A missense variant in DCLRE1C was later tied to TCR beta V- and J-gene trimming. Because they were indistinguishable, some V segments, including TRBV6-2 and TRBV6-3, were excluded. Using the classifier, cytomegalovirus status was reportedly diagnosed with high specificity and sensitivity.

Germline V gene sequence: CDR1 LGHNA, CDR2 YNFKEQ. The V gene lost 0 bases and the J gene lost 3 bases, with 9 bases spanning the gap. This CDR3 is 16 amino acids long. With 60 Vbeta and 13 Jbeta primers, the PCR was carried out. The assay was immunoSEQ multiplex PCR, and TCRdb's table has in-frame clones only and misses some. The table has around 220,000 clones, less than 85% seen once. The sequenced sample was PBMCs. The clonotype comes from a girl between 2 and 10 years old in good health and CMV-seronegative. This chain links TRBV4-2 with TRBJ2-6; D is perhaps TRBD1 (5 bases). CDR3: CASSQEGQGGANVLTF. CDR3 sequence (DNA): TGTGCCAGCAGCCAAGAAGGCCAGGGTGGGGCCAACGTCCTGACTTTC.